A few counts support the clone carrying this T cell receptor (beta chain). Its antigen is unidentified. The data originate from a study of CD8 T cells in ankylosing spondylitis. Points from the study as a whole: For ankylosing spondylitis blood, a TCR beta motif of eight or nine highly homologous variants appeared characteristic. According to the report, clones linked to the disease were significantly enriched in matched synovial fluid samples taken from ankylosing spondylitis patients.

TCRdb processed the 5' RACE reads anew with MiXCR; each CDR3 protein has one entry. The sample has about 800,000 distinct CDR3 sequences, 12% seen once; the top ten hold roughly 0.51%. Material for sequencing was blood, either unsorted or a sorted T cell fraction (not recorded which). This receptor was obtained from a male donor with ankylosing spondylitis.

CDR3 sequence (DNA): TGTGCCAGCAGCCAAGAGGGGACTAGCGAGACCCAGTACTTC. Translated: CASSQEGTSETQYF. The rearrangement joins TRBV4-2 to TRBJ2-5, with 9 positions matching TRBD2. Germline assignment: CDR1 LGHNA and CDR2 YNFKEQ. The CDR3 length is 14 residues. Unmatched junction bases numbered 1, after V lost 0 bases and J lost 5 bases.